A single sample gave rise to the 27 T cell receptor beta chains below, sequenced in a study of regulatory T cells in long-lasting Graves disease. Both iRepertoire HTBI primers and Arm-PCR of CDR3 regions were used to build the TCR beta libraries. TCRdb fed the multiplex PCR reads into MiXCR, producing one record per CDR3 protein. The sample lists 350,000 to 550,000 distinct CDR3 sequences, 15% to 20% occurring once. Time point of the sample: newly diagnosed GD, antithyroid drugs for less than 3 months. The TCR library used RNA extracted from PBMCs. The same data also contributed to another study, on T cells in Graves' hyperthyroidism and ophthalmopathy.

Specimen: peripheral blood mononuclear cells (PBMCs), collected at new diagnosis, from a patient treated with antithyroid drugs. These receptors all stem from a woman under 30 with Graves disease.

This clonotype was seen only a few times. This sequence joins TRBV19 and TRBJ1-5, with a weak D call TRBD1 (6 bases). CDR1 and CDR2 from the germline V gene are LNHDA and SQIVND (reference sequence). CDR3 length: 17 residues. Trimming pared 6 bases from V and 0 bases from J, leaving 18 bases between. CDR3 nucleotides: TGTGCCAGTAGGCCTAAACAGGGCTCCAATAGCAATCAGCCCCAGCATTTT. Translated: CASRPKQGSNSNQPQHF.

There are a few counts of this clonotype. The V call is TRBV5-1, the J call TRBJ1-2; D is possibly TRBD1 (5 bases). Germline V CDR1 and CDR2: SGHRS, YFSETQ. The V end lost 0 bases, the J end lost 7 bases, and 13 bases lay between the germline ends. The CDR3 length is 14 residues. The CDR3: CASSLAVGEAGYTF. DNA for the CDR3: TGCGCCAGCAGCTTGGCTGTGGGGGAGGCTGGCTACACCTTC.

The chain employs TRBV29-1 and TRBJ1-4; the D is unclear. Germline V gives CDR1 SQVTM, CDR2 ANQGSEA. V lost 5 bases to trimming and J lost 6 bases, with 16 bases between them. The CDR3 is 14 amino acids. CDR3 DNA: TGCAGCGTTTTAGAACCTTTTAGCGATGAAAAACTGTTTTTT. Amino acid sequence: CSVLEPFSDEKLFF.

This clonotype was picked up many times. J is TRBJ1-1 and V is TRBV5-5; D call uncertain. The CDR3 contains 14 residues. In germline, CDR1 is SGHKS, CDR2 YYEKEE (reference sequence). The V and J ends lost 3 bases and 3 bases respectively, with 12 bases between them. This CDR3 reads CASSWTLGDTEAFF. The CDR3 coding sequence is TGTGCCAGCAGCTGGACCCTAGGTGACACTGAAGCTTTCTTT.

This sequence joins TRBV20-1 and TRBJ2-5; TRBD2 aligns across 9 bases. The CDR3 has 16 amino acids. With 6 bases clipped from V and 1 base from J, the junction kept 12 bases outside the gene matches. Per germline, CDR1 DFQATT and CDR2 SNEGSKA (reference sequence). The CDR3 bases are TGCAGTGCCAGAATAGAGACTAGCGGCATCCAAGAGACCCAGTACTTC. Translated, it gives CSARIETSGIQETQYF.

This clonotype was recorded many times. The V and J genes are TRBV28 and TRBJ2-3; 7 bases match TRBD1. CDR3 length: 17 residues. V trimming: 5 bases; J trimming: 4 bases; junction bases outside the gene matches: 15. Germline V gene lookup returns CDR1 MDHEN and CDR2 SYDVKM. CDR3 sequence (DNA): TGTGCCAGCAGTGCCATGGGGTCAGACAGGGACCCAGATACGCAGTATTTT. It yields the protein CASSAMGSDRDPDTQYF. The complete variable domain, with remaining parts taken from reference TRBV28 and TRBJ2-3, reads DVKVTQSSRYLVKRTGEKVFLECVQDMDHENMFWYRQDPGLGLRLIYFSYDVKMKEKGDIPEGYSVSREKKERFSLILESASTNQTSMYLCASSAMGSDRDPDTQYFGPGTRLTVL.

In this sample, this clonotype turned up many times. The chain couples TRBV30 to TRBJ2-1; 8 nucleotides agree with TRBD2. Germline V CDR1 and CDR2: GTSNPN, SVGIG (reference sequence). CDR3 length: 13 residues. V gave up 3 bases and J gave up 10 bases; unmatched junction bases: 8. The CDR3 nucleotides read TGTGCCTGGAGACTAGCGGTTTCTTGGGAGCAGTTCTTC. It is translated as CAWRLAVSWEQFF.

V and J are TRBV5-1 and TRBJ2-1; D may be TRBD1 or TRBD2 (6 bases each). CDR3 length equals 15 residues. Trimming pared 4 bases from V and 9 bases from J, leaving 20 bases between. Germline V gives CDR1 SGHRS, CDR2 YFSETQ. CDR3 residues: CASSPEGGSFGEQFF. DNA for the CDR3: TGCGCCAGCAGCCCGGAGGGGGGCTCGTTTGGTGAGCAGTTCTTC. The full variable domain, in which reference TRBV5-1 and TRBJ2-1 provide the parts outside the CDR3, is KAGVTQTPRYLIKTRGQQVTLSCSPISGHRSVSWYQQTPGQGLQFLFEYFSETQRNKGNFPGRFSGRQFSNSRSEMNVSTLELGDSALYLCASSPEGGSFGEQFFGPGTRLTVL.

In this sample, this clonotype turned up many times. The J gene is TRBJ1-1, the V gene TRBV27, with D unresolved. This CDR3 is 15 amino acids long. V was trimmed by 2 bases and J by 1 base, leaving 11 bases between them. The germline V gene has CDR1 MNHEY and CDR2 SMNVEV (reference sequence). The DNA for the CDR3 is TGTGCCAGCAGTTTAGAACGATCTGGGAACACTGAAGCTTTCTTT. Protein: CASSLERSGNTEAFF.

The chain combines TRBV6-5 with TRBJ1-2; TRBD1 is a possible D gene (5 bases). The CDR3 runs to 15 residues. Germline CDR1 MNHEY, CDR2 SVGAGI. Trimming shortened V by 3 bases and J by 8 bases, and 19 bases separated the two germline ends. This CDR3 is CASSYFRQSLGGYTF. Here the CDR3 DNA reads TGTGCCAGCAGTTATTTCCGACAGTCCTTGGGGGGCTACACCTTC.

This clonotype has ten or more counts. The chain uses TRBV12-3 or TRBV12-4 and TRBJ2-7, with 10 nucleotides matching TRBD1. The CDR3 sequence is 13 residues long. Unmatched junction bases numbered 4, after V lost 5 bases and J lost 6 bases. CDR3 region: CASSLGQGSEQYF. The CDR3 region has the DNA TGTGCCAGCAGTCTGGGACAGGGGAGCGAGCAGTACTTC.

This clonotype has only a few counts. This chain links TRBV12-3 or TRBV12-4 with TRBJ2-3; TRBD2 might be the D (6 bases). The V end was cut by 6 bases, the J end by 4 bases, with 17 bases between. This CDR3 contains 15 residues. This chain's CDR3 is CASSTRSWGADTQYF. In DNA form, the CDR3 reads TGTGCCAGCAGCACCCGATCCTGGGGGGCAGATACGCAGTATTTT.

At least ten counts were recorded for this clonotype. The chain joins TRBV6-1 to TRBJ1-5; TRBD1 is a possible D gene (6 bases). Germline CDR1 MNHNS, CDR2 SASEGT. The length of the CDR3 is 15 residues. Trimming stripped 4 bases from V and 6 bases from J, with 16 bases between. The CDR3 region is CASSGVTGFGQPQHF. The CDR3 region has the DNA TGTGCCAGCAGTGGGGTTACAGGGTTCGGTCAGCCCCAGCATTTT.

This clonotype has at least ten counts. The chain couples TRBV7-2 to TRBJ2-3; D perhaps matches TRBD2 (6 bases). CDR1 and CDR2 from the germline V gene are SGHTA and FQGNSA. This CDR3 region has 14 residues. With 5 bases removed from V and 4 bases from J, the gap between germline ends came to 13 bases. The CDR3 sequence is CASSTWDLPDTQYF. DNA of the CDR3: TGTGCCAGCAGCACCTGGGACTTGCCAGATACGCAGTATTTT.

This clonotype was seen ten or more times. The rearrangement links TRBV30 to TRBJ2-7; D unclear. The V end was cut by 0 bases, the J end by 3 bases, with 3 bases between. The CDR3 extends over 11 amino acids. Germline V gives CDR1 GTSNPN, CDR2 SVGIG (reference sequence). CDR3 DNA sequence: TGTGCCTGGAGTGTGTACTACGAGCAGTACTTC. The encoded protein is CAWSVYYEQYF.

The chain has TRBV6-1 and TRBJ2-5; TRBD2 matches 10 bases. CDR3 length: 17 residues. V was pared by 5 bases and J by 4 bases, with 13 bases of the junction left unmatched. The germline V gene has CDR1 MNHNS and CDR2 SASEGT. The CDR3 reads CASSNLAGVPPSETQYF. The CDR3 DNA sequence: TGTGCCAGCAGTAACCTAGCGGGAGTACCACCGTCAGAGACCCAGTACTTC.

The rearrangement joins TRBV5-1 to TRBJ2-1; 10 bases agree with TRBD2. The CDR3 is 16 amino acids. Trimming removed 0 bases from V and 7 bases from J; junction bases left unmatched: 7. Germline CDR1 reads SGHRS; CDR2 reads YFSETQ. Written as DNA, the CDR3 is TGCGCCAGCAGCTTGGGAGCTAGCGGGAGCACTAATGAGCAGTTCTTC. This sequence encodes CASSLGASGSTNEQFF.

The sample holds many counts of this clonotype. The CDR3 loop is CASSPGTGGVGQPQHF. The DNA of the CDR3 is TGTGCCAGCAGCCCCGGGACAGGGGGAGTAGGGCAGCCCCAGCATTTT. The chain is built from TRBV11-2 and TRBJ1-5; TRBD1 aligns across 11 bases. Germline V gene sequence: CDR1 SGHAT, CDR2 FQNNGV. V was pared by 5 bases and J by 7 bases, with 10 bases of the junction left unmatched. This CDR3 has 16 residues.

This clonotype was seen repeatedly, ten times or more. The chain joins TRBV2 to TRBJ2-1, with D perhaps being TRBD1 or TRBD2 (6 bases each). This CDR3 comprises 15 residues. The germline V and J ends were trimmed by 7 bases and 5 bases, with 18 bases remaining between them. Germline V lookup: CDR1 SNHLY, CDR2 FYNNEI. CDR3: CASKGGGTLHNEQFF. The CDR3, as DNA: TGTGCCAGCAAAGGAGGGGGTACGTTGCACAATGAGCAGTTCTTC.

A few counts support this clonotype. The chain links TRBV24-1 to TRBJ1-5; TRBD1 aligns across 10 bases. J was trimmed by 7 bases and V by 4 bases; bases with no gene match: 6. The CDR3 consists of 15 residues. The germline V gene encodes CDR1 KGHDR and CDR2 SFDVKD. The CDR3 sequence is CATSEPGQGSQPQHF. CDR3 in DNA: TGTGCCACCAGTGAGCCGGGACAGGGGAGCCAGCCCCAGCATTTT.

This chain uses TRBV28 with TRBJ2-7; D is uncertain. CDR1 and CDR2 from the germline V gene are MDHEN and SYDVKM. V shed 3 bases and J shed 2 bases, with 14 bases lying between them. This CDR3 has 15 residues. CDR3 bases: TGTGCCAGCAGTTTCTCTCCGGGTCCGGCCTACGAGCAGTACTTC. Translated: CASSFSPGPAYEQYF.

This clonotype was seen repeatedly, ten times or more. This chain connects TRBV12-3 or TRBV12-4 to TRBJ2-3; 16 bases are a match to TRBD2. This CDR3 spans 18 amino acids. V lost 3 bases, J lost 6 bases, and 9 bases stayed unmatched. The CDR3 region is CASSFLQGLAGGADTQYF. The CDR3 bases are TGTGCCAGCAGTTTCCTGCAGGGACTAGCGGGAGGGGCGGATACGCAGTATTTT.

About this clonotype: The likely explanation is a read error, given a far larger clone one base away. The chain recombines TRBV7-9 with TRBJ2-3, with 12 bases matching TRBD2. The CDR3 runs 16 residues. Germline CDR1 SEHNR, CDR2 FQNEAQ (reference sequence). V gave up 6 bases and J gave up 0 bases; unmatched junction bases: 4. The CDR3 is CASRPGTSGSTDTQYF. CDR3 nucleotides: TGTGCCAGCAGGCCCGGGACTAGCGGGAGCACAGATACGCAGTATTTT.

This clonotype was seen ten or more times. The chain recombines TRBV2 with TRBJ2-3; D not certain. V dropped 5 bases and J dropped 1 base, with 7 bases sitting between them. The CDR3 contains 13 residues. Germline lookup yields CDR1 SNHLY and CDR2 FYNNEI. The CDR3 sequence: CASSWTGTDTQYF. The CDR3 nucleotides are TGTGCCAGCAGTTGGACGGGCACAGATACGCAGTATTTT.

The sample holds many counts of this clonotype. CDR3: CASSPRLAGGSYNEQFF. CDR3 sequence (DNA): TGTGCCAGCAGTCCCCGGCTAGCGGGAGGCTCCTACAATGAGCAGTTCTTC. V usage is TRBV12-3 or TRBV12-4 and J usage is TRBJ2-1; 11 bases are a match to TRBD2. The CDR3 has 17 residues. V dropped 5 bases and J dropped 0; count of bases not matched to a gene: 6.

V usage is TRBV28 and J usage is TRBJ1-2; D might be TRBD1 (5 bases). Germline CDR1 and CDR2: MDHEN and SYDVKM. The CDR3 runs 11 residues. Trimming cost V 7 bases and J 6 bases, with 9 bases left between them. CDR3 in amino acids: CASNFRDGYTF. In nucleotides, the CDR3 is TGTGCCAGCAACTTCAGGGATGGCTACACCTTC.

This clonotype was counted a few times. The chain links TRBV28 to TRBJ2-2, with D possibly TRBD1 on 6 matching bases. V gave up 5 bases and J gave up 0 bases, with 7 bases separating them. The CDR3 spans 14 residues. Germline V gene sequence: CDR1 MDHEN, CDR2 SYDVKM. CDR3 DNA: TGTGCCAGCAGTGGGGGCTCGAACACCGGGGAGCTGTTTTTT. It codes for CASSGGSNTGELFF.